Sequencing of this T cell receptor beta chain was carried out in a study of blood T cell repertoires in COVID-19. For the study at large: Acute-phase and convalescent COVID-19 samples originated in the United States, Italy and Spain. T cells, B-cell-depleted T cells, or PBMCs provided the cDNA or gDNA that served as material.

This CDR3 contains 15 residues. The V gene's germline CDR1 is SGHTS and CDR2 YDEGEE. Trimming at V came to 4 bases and at J to 0 bases, leaving 5 bases not matched to a gene. Followed over time, Seattle patients had been enrolled while infection was active. As processed by the authors: It was from reference gene primer amplification that nucleated cell counts were estimated. The table came from immunoSEQ multiplex PCR; TCRdb's copy has only in-frame clones and leaves some out. V and J calls and clone size are copied from that table; D and trimming were computed from the DNA. This table has around 260,000 clones, about 90% appearing once.

The rearrangement uses TRBV5-8 and TRBJ2-3; TRBD2 agrees at 7 bases. The source of this sequence is a woman in her 70s with COVID-19, enrolled during active disease. Sequences were obtained from peripheral blood. CDR3 in DNA: TGTGCCAGCAGCCCCCGGGACTATAGCACAGATACGCAGTATTTT. Protein: CASSPRDYSTDTQYF.